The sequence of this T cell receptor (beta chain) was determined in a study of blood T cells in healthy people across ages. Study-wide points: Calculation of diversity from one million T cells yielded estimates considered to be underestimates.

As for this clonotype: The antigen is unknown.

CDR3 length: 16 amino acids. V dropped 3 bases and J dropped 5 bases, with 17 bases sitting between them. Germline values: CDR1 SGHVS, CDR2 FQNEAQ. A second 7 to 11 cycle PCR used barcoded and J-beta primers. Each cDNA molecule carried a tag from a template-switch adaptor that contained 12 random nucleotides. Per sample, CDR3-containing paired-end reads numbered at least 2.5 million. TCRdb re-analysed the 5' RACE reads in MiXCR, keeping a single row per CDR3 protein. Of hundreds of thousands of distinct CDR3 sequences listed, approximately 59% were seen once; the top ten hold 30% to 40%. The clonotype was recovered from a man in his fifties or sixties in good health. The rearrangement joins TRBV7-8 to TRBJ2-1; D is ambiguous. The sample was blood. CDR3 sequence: CASSFGRTWSHNEQFF. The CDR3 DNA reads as TGTGCCAGCAGCTTCGGACGTACATGGTCCCACAATGAGCAGTTCTTC.